Presented here are 23 T cell receptor beta chains from one specimen sequenced in a study of T cells in Graves' hyperthyroidism and ophthalmopathy. RNA transcripts provided the source from which TCR beta CDR3 regions were amplified. The HTBI primer set was used in a first-round RT-PCR of the TCR CDR3. TCRdb reprocessed the multiplex PCR reads with MiXCR, giving one entry per CDR3 protein. This repertoire shows about 250,000 distinct CDR3 sequences, around 25% found once; its top ten account for roughly 40%. Sequencing was carried out using blood. All receptors come from a woman aged 40 to 55 with Graves' ophthalmopathy.

Many counts were recorded for this clonotype. CDR3 DNA: TGTGCCAGCAGCTTAGTCGGAGCCATCAGCGGCTATGGCTACACCTTC. It codes for CASSLVGAISGYGYTF. J is TRBJ1-2 and V is TRBV11-1; no reliable D call. Germline V CDR1 and CDR2: SGHAT, FQDESV (reference sequence). V was pared by 1 base and J by 4 bases, with 16 bases between. CDR3 size: 16 residues.

The table lists this clonotype with many counts. This chain links TRBV28 with TRBJ1-2; D unresolved. From germline, CDR1 is MDHEN and CDR2 SYDVKM. The V and J ends lost 2 bases and 5 bases respectively, with 6 bases between them. The CDR3 is made up of 12 amino acids. The CDR3 DNA is TGTGCCAGCAGTTTACGGCAGTATGGCTACACCTTC. Its translation is CASSLRQYGYTF.

This clonotype occurred many times. Germline is not matched at one junction end, which may reflect a read error. The chain combines TRBV28 with TRBJ1-1; D is undetermined. From germline, CDR1 is MDHEN and CDR2 SYDVKM. The CDR3 loop spans 14 amino acids. In DNA form, the CDR3 reads TGTGCCAGCAGTTTAGCGGCGAACCGCATGGGAGGGATCTTT. Translating it yields CASSLAANRMGGIF.

This clonotype was seen ten or more times. At one end the junction does not follow the germline gene, possibly because of a read error. Here the CDR3 DNA reads TGTGCCAGCAGTGAGGCGGGAGGGGCCTACGAGCAGTGCTTC. Its protein product is CASSEAGGAYEQCF. This rearrangement joins TRBV6-1 to TRBJ2-7; TRBD2 agrees at 9 bases. Germline V gene lookup returns CDR1 MNHNS and CDR2 SASEGT. This CDR3 is built from 14 residues.

The V and J genes are TRBV6-1 and TRBJ1-3, with D unresolved. Trimming took off 6 bases at V and 4 bases at J, with 10 bases between the two ends. This CDR3 is built from 13 residues. Germline V gene sequence: CDR1 MNHNS, CDR2 SASEGT. Here the CDR3 reads CASRNPIGNTIYF. CDR3 nucleotide sequence: TGTGCCAGCAGAAACCCCATCGGAAACACCATATATTTT.

This clonotype showed up many times. The chain is built from TRBV28 and TRBJ2-7, with 7 bases lining up with TRBD1. The germline V gene has CDR1 MDHEN and CDR2 SYDVKM. V lost 4 bases to trimming and J lost 3 bases; unmatched junction nucleotides: 6. This CDR3 comprises 14 residues. The CDR3 DNA is TGTGCCAGCAGTTCCGGGACAGAAGACTACGAGCAGTACTTC. The encoded protein is CASSSGTEDYEQYF.

This clonotype was observed at least ten times. The chain links TRBV5-1 to TRBJ1-6; D remains ambiguous. CDR3 size: 14 residues. Germline V gives CDR1 SGHRS, CDR2 YFSETQ. V lost 0 bases to trimming and J lost 11 bases, with 12 bases between them. The CDR3 is CASSLVTREAPLHF. In DNA form, the CDR3 reads TGCGCCAGCAGCTTGGTTACACGGGAAGCACCCCTCCACTTT.

This clonotype was seen only a few times. V usage is TRBV11-2 and J usage is TRBJ2-2; 13 bases agree with TRBD2. The CDR3 length is 16 residues. The V segment lost 10 bases and the J segment 1 base; nucleotides outside the gene matches: 6. Germline V lookup: CDR1 SGHAT, CDR2 FQNNGV. In DNA form, the CDR3 reads TGTGCCATCAGTTGGACTAGCGGGGGGAACACCGGGGAGCTGTTTTTT. As protein: CAISWTSGGNTGELFF.

This clonotype was observed many times. The chain recombines TRBV7-8 with TRBJ2-3, with TRBD2 identical over 12 bases. The V gene end was trimmed by 1 base and the J gene end by 3 bases; junction bases not matched to a gene: 2. CDR1 and CDR2 (germline): SGHVS, FQNEAQ. This CDR3 comprises 16 residues. CDR3 in amino acids: CASSLGLAGATDTQYF. The CDR3, as DNA: TGTGCCAGCAGCTTAGGACTAGCGGGAGCTACAGATACGCAGTATTTT. Drawing the rest from reference TRBV7-8 and TRBJ2-3, the complete variable domain is GAGVSQSPRYKVAKRGQDVALRCDPISGHVSLFWYQQALGQGPEFLTYFQNEAQLDKSGLPSDRFFAERPEGSVSTLKIQRTQQEDSAVYLCASSLGLAGATDTQYFGPGTRLTVL.

V and J are TRBV28 and TRBJ2-7; D may be TRBD2 (6 bases). The CDR3 is 14 amino acids. Germline-derived CDR1 and CDR2 are MDHEN and SYDVKM. Trimming removed 6 bases from V and 1 base from J, with 13 bases in between. DNA of the CDR3: TGTGCCAGCAGGCGGCCTAGCGTGTCCTACGAGCAGTACTTC. Translation gives CASRRPSVSYEQYF.

Worth noting for this clonotype: The CDR3 does not close with the conserved phenylalanine or tryptophan, likely indicating a read error. The chain has TRBV10-3 and TRBJ2-7, with D perhaps assigned TRBD1 or TRBD2 (5 bases each). Germline CDR1 is ENHRY and CDR2 is SYGVKD. The CDR3 spans 15 residues. V was clipped by 4 bases and J by 5 bases, with 18 bases between them. CDR3 in DNA: TGTGCCATCAGTGTACGAGGGACGGGGTCTAACGAGCAGTACTCC. It yields the protein CAISVRGTGSNEQYS.

This clonotype was observed at least ten times. The genes are TRBV6-1 and TRBJ2-7, with D maybe TRBD1 (5 bases). Per germline, CDR1 MNHNS and CDR2 SASEGT. V gave up 2 bases and J gave up 4 bases, with 12 bases separating them. The CDR3 has 14 amino acids. The DNA for the CDR3 is TGTGCCAGCAGTGAACTCGGCAGGGCATACGAGCAGTACTTC. Amino acids: CASSELGRAYEQYF.

The table lists this clonotype with many counts. The gene calls are TRBV7-6 and TRBJ2-2; D ambiguous. The CDR3 consists of 14 residues. Germline V gives CDR1 SGHVS, CDR2 FNYEAQ. Trimming cost V 2 bases and J 6 bases, with 10 bases left between them. The CDR3 spells CASSLNSLAGELFF. The CDR3 DNA sequence: TGTGCCAGCAGCTTAAATTCGCTAGCCGGGGAGCTGTTTTTT.

This clonotype has ten or more counts. The chain links TRBV6-5 to TRBJ1-6; TRBD1 is a possible D gene (6 bases). CDR1 is MNHEY and CDR2 is SVGAGI in the germline V gene. The CDR3 covers 13 residues. V lost 8 bases, J lost 5 bases, and 10 bases lay in between. This CDR3 reads CASRGQNNSPLHF. The CDR3 bases are TGTGCCAGCCGAGGACAGAATAATTCACCCCTCCACTTT.

This clonotype appeared a few times. This sequence joins TRBV6-1 and TRBJ1-1; D unclear. Germline CDR1 MNHNS, CDR2 SASEGT. Trimming took off 2 bases at V and 6 bases at J, with 10 bases between the two ends. The length of the CDR3 is 13 residues. In nucleotides, the CDR3 is TGTGCCAGCAGTGAACGAGGGAGGGCTGAAGCTTTCTTT. Its protein is CASSERGRAEAFF.

This clonotype occurred many times. The CDR3 region is CASSLDRLTEQYF. DNA for the CDR3: TGTGCCAGCAGCTTAGACAGGCTAACCGAGCAGTACTTC. The rearrangement joins TRBV11-2 to TRBJ2-7; D gene uncertain. CDR3 length: 13 amino acids. V lost 0 bases, J lost 6 bases, and 9 bases lay in between. CDR1 and CDR2 (germline): SGHAT, FQNNGV.

Many counts were recorded for this clonotype. This chain joins TRBV5-6 and TRBJ2-5; D might be TRBD1 (5 bases). The CDR3 sequence is 14 residues long. Germline lookup yields CDR1 SGHDT and CDR2 YYEEEE. V lost 2 bases to trimming and J lost 2 bases, with 10 bases between them. The CDR3 DNA reads TGTGCCAGCAGCTTTGACTCAGGGCAAGAGACCCAGTACTTC. As protein: CASSFDSGQETQYF.

At least ten counts were recorded for this clonotype. The genes are TRBV7-2 and TRBJ1-5; TRBD1 might be the D (5 bases). Deletions cut 1 base from V and 8 bases from J, with 12 bases between. There are 14 residues in the CDR3. Germline V lookup: CDR1 SGHTA, CDR2 FQGNSA. CDR3 in amino acids: CASSLVGGGEPQHF. The CDR3 nucleotides read TGTGCCAGCAGCTTAGTGGGGGGGGGTGAGCCCCAGCATTTT. The full variable domain, with the rest looked up from reference TRBV7-2 and TRBJ1-5, is GAGVSQSPSNKVTEKGKDVELRCDPISGHTALYWYRQSLGQGLEFLIYFQGNSAPDKSGLPSDRFSAERTGGSVSTLTIQRTQQEDSAVYLCASSLVGGGEPQHFGDGTRLSIL.

The chain carries TRBV28 and TRBJ1-1; tentatively, D is TRBD1 (5 bases). The CDR3 spans 15 residues. Looked up from germline, CDR1 is MDHEN and CDR2 is SYDVKM. The V and J ends lost 3 bases and 9 bases respectively, with 20 bases between them. The CDR3 DNA reads TGTGCCAGCAGTTTCACTGGGAGGGGCGAAAAGAAAGCTTTCTTT. It codes for CASSFTGRGEKKAFF.

This clonotype was seen at least ten times. The J gene is TRBJ2-2, the V gene TRBV15; 12 bases are shared with TRBD2. From germline, CDR1 is LNHNV and CDR2 YYDKDF (reference sequence). The CDR3 sequence is 19 residues long. J was trimmed by 5 bases and V by 0 bases; bases with no gene match: 10. CDR3 amino acids: CATSRDKSPSGRGTGELFF. The CDR3 bases are TGTGCCACCAGCAGAGATAAGTCGCCTAGCGGGAGGGGTACCGGGGAGCTGTTTTTT.

The chain carries TRBV15 and TRBJ2-7; possible D gene TRBD2, 6 bases. Germline assignment: CDR1 LNHNV and CDR2 YYDKDF (reference sequence). The CDR3 is 13 amino acids. Deletions cut 1 base from V and 5 bases from J, with 9 bases between. The CDR3: CATSRAGEHEQYF. The CDR3 coding sequence is TGTGCCACCAGCAGAGCGGGAGAGCACGAGCAGTACTTC.

This clonotype was counted a few times. At one of its ends the junction is not consistent with the germline gene, which may arise from a read error. The gene calls are TRBV20-1 and TRBJ1-3; no definite D call. Germline V CDR1 and CDR2: DFQATT, SNEGSKA (reference sequence). CDR3 size: 11 residues. CDR3 loop: CSVRIGNTIFF. DNA of the CDR3: TGCAGTGTCAGAATCGGAAACACCATATTTTTT.

At least ten counts were recorded for this clonotype. The CDR3 DNA follows: TGTGCCAGCACCTCCGGGAAGGGGATGAACGAGCAGTACTTC. Translation: CASTSGKGMNEQYF. The gene calls are TRBV2 and TRBJ2-7, with D possibly called TRBD1 or TRBD2 (5 bases each). The ends were cut back, 7 bases at V and 5 bases at J, with 18 bases in the middle. The germline V gene has CDR1 SNHLY and CDR2 FYNNEI. This CDR3 spans 14 amino acids.